The 12 T cell receptor beta chains below were found in one sample sequenced in a study of lymphopenia after photon versus proton radiotherapy. Clones were read by immunoSEQ multiplex PCR, and TCRdb kept only the in-frame ones, dropping some. This sample has 20,000 to 30,000 clones, with more than 75% found just once. Sample: peripheral blood, taken from a patient treated with photon-based radiotherapy. The receptor set was obtained from a woman in her forties or fifties with cholangiocarcinoma.

The chain's CDR3 is CATQRRGPAYEQYF. The CDR3, as DNA: TGTGCCACTCAAAGAAGGGGACCTGCCTACGAGCAGTACTTC. V usage is TRBV10-3 and J usage is TRBJ2-7; perhaps D is TRBD1 or TRBD2 (5 bases each). With 10 bases removed from V and 2 bases from J, the gap between germline ends came to 18 bases. The CDR3 is 14 residues long. Germline V CDR1 and CDR2: ENHRY, SYGVKD.

J is TRBJ1-1 and V is TRBV5-1; maybe TRBD1 (5 bases). Germline values: CDR1 SGHRS, CDR2 YFSETQ. This CDR3 is 13 amino acids long. The V end lost 0 bases, the J end lost 7 bases, and 10 bases lay between the germline ends. The CDR3 DNA is TGCGCCAGCAGCTTGGTAGGGGCCCGTGAAGCTTTCTTT. It is translated as CASSLVGAREAFF.

The J gene is TRBJ2-2, the V gene TRBV18; 8 bases align to TRBD1. V shed 3 bases, J shed 6 bases, and the junction held 9 bases outside the gene matches. CDR1 and CDR2 (germline): KGHSH, LQKENI. This CDR3 comprises 16 residues. In nucleotides, the CDR3 is TGTGCCAGCTCACCTACCCGGACAGGGCCAGCCGGGGAGCTGTTTTTT. Translation: CASSPTRTGPAGELFF.

The gene calls are TRBV27 and TRBJ2-5; D call uncertain. Trimming removed 1 base at V and 5 bases at J, with 8 bases between. Looked up from germline, CDR1 is MNHEY and CDR2 is SMNVEV (reference sequence). This CDR3 comprises 13 residues. The CDR3 nucleotides read TGTGCCAGCAGTTTATATTTGTGGGAGACCCAGTACTTC. Its translation is CASSLYLWETQYF.

The chain employs TRBV20-1 and TRBJ2-7; D perhaps matches TRBD1 (5 bases). In germline, CDR1 is DFQATT, CDR2 SNEGSKA (reference sequence). Trimming removed 5 bases from V and 4 bases from J, with 9 bases in between. The length of the CDR3 is 11 residues. This chain's CDR3 is CSALTGYEQYF. DNA for the CDR3: TGCAGTGCTCTTACAGGTTACGAGCAGTACTTC.

The chain employs TRBV15 and TRBJ1-1; D possibly corresponds to TRBD1 (5 bases). CDR1 LNHNV and CDR2 YYDKDF come from the germline V gene (reference sequence). This CDR3 has 14 residues. With 3 bases removed from V and 1 base from J, the gap between germline ends came to 9 bases. CDR3 nucleotides: TGTGCCACCAGCAGCATCGGGGGGAACACTGAAGCTTTCTTT. Protein sequence: CATSSIGGNTEAFF.

The chain carries TRBV5-6 and TRBJ1-1; the D gene is possibly TRBD1 (5 bases). Germline V gene data show CDR1 as SGHDT and CDR2 as YYEEEE. The CDR3 has 13 residues. Deletions cut 5 bases from V and 1 base from J, with 9 bases between. The CDR3 region is CASRVRGNTEAFF. The CDR3, as DNA: TGTGCCAGCAGAGTGAGGGGGAACACTGAAGCTTTCTTT.

J is TRBJ2-7 and V is TRBV28, with no clear D. Per the germline V gene, CDR1 is MDHEN and CDR2 is SYDVKM. V was pared by 3 bases and J by 3 bases, with 6 bases between. The CDR3 sequence is 12 residues long. For the CDR3, the DNA is TGTGCCAGCAGTTTGATGGGCTACGAGCAGTACTTC. Protein: CASSLMGYEQYF.

J is TRBJ2-3 and V is TRBV9; D is possibly TRBD2 (7 bases). Trimming took off 0 bases at V and 6 bases at J, with 17 bases between the two ends. This CDR3 contains 16 residues. Germline loops: CDR1 SGDLS, CDR2 YYNGEE. The CDR3 DNA is TGTGCCAGCAGCGTAGCGGGGGGCCACGGGTACGATACGCAGTATTTT. The encoded protein is CASSVAGGHGYDTQYF.

The chain uses TRBV7-9 and TRBJ1-1; 10 nucleotides match TRBD1. The germline V gene has CDR1 SEHNR and CDR2 FQNEAQ (reference sequence). This CDR3 spans 16 amino acids. Trimming took 3 bases from V and 4 from J; bases not matched to a gene: 8. CDR3 DNA sequence: TGTGCCAGCAGCTTTCTCGGACAGGGGGATAGCACTGAAGCTTTCTTT. It codes for CASSFLGQGDSTEAFF. The variable domain in full, completed from reference TRBV7-9 and TRBJ1-1, reads DTGVSQNPRHKITKRGQNVTFRCDPISEHNRLYWYRQTLGQGPEFLTYFQNEAQLEKSRLLSDRFSAERPKGSFSTLEIQRTEQGDSAMYLCASSFLGQGDSTEAFFGQGTRLTVV.

The rearrangement links TRBV7-2 to TRBJ2-3; TRBD2 agrees at 9 bases. V lost 5 bases to trimming and J lost 5 bases; unmatched junction nucleotides: 17. Germline CDR1 SGHTA, CDR2 FQGNSA. The CDR3 runs to 18 residues. In nucleotides, the CDR3 is TGTGCCAGCAGCGCACGCAGCGGGGGGCGAATCCTTGGAGATACGCAGTATTTT. Amino acid sequence: CASSARSGGRILGDTQYF.

V is TRBV19 and J is TRBJ1-6, with D uncertain. This CDR3 comprises 16 residues. In germline, CDR1 is LNHDA, CDR2 SQIVND (reference sequence). Trimming left V 6 bases short and J 0 bases short, with 12 bases between. The CDR3 here is CASSPHPSSYNSPLHF. The CDR3 DNA follows: TGTGCCAGTAGCCCACACCCGAGCTCCTATAATTCACCCCTCCACTTT.